This T cell receptor beta chain originates from a study of T cell repertoires in cytomegalovirus infection. MiXCR, run by TCRdb on the reads, gives a single entry per CDR3 protein. The table lists 310,000 or so distinct CDR3 sequences, 25% of them singletons. Trimming cost V 2 bases and J 6 bases, with 8 bases left between them. Germline lookup yields CDR1 SEHNR and CDR2 FQNEAQ (reference sequence). The length of the CDR3 is 13 residues. The specimen was PBMCs. The receptor was derived from a human donor in good health (CMV status not recorded). Some clones in this sample may be carry-over from other donors' samples. The chain employs TRBV7-9 and TRBJ2-1, with TRBD2 as a possible D gene (5 bases). The CDR3 DNA reads TGTGCCAGCAGCTTAAACGGGGTCAATGAGCAGTTCTTC. As protein: CASSLNGVNEQFF.